This entry features one TCR beta chain sequence. What it binds is unknown. Assay: immunoSEQ multiplex PCR; the TCRdb copy retains only in-frame clones and omits some. This table has about 80,000 clones, approximately 92% appearing once. Excluded were patients having autoimmune disease history or systemic immunosuppression. Sampled blood was obtained at baseline, cycle 4 day 1, and cycle 7 day 1. The sample originates from a study of OX40 agonist ivuxolimab in advanced cancers. Study results and limitations: The study found that CD8+ T cells averaged more expanded clones than CD4+. The antigens recognized by the expanded peripheral T cells, that is their antigen specificity, were not determined.

This clonotype was sampled from an adult with an advanced solid tumor such as melanoma, head and neck, liver or kidney cancer. The sequencing here drew on CD4+ or CD8+ T cells sorted from blood, taken in a trial of the OX40 agonist ivuxolimab.

In DNA form, the CDR3 reads TGTGCCAGCAGCCCCCTCGCGGGCTCCTATAATTCACCCCTCCACTTT. This encodes CASSPLAGSYNSPLHF. The chain uses TRBV7-2 and TRBJ1-6; D ambiguous. V was clipped by 5 bases and J by 0 bases, with 11 bases between them. The CDR3 sequence is 16 residues long. Germline V lookup: CDR1 SGHTA, CDR2 FQGNSA.